The present entry profiles one T cell receptor (beta chain) with its context. These data originate in a study of T cell changes during pregnancy in multiple sclerosis. Using immunoSEQ multiplex PCR, the repertoire was profiled, and TCRdb retains in-frame clones only, with some absent. This sample has over 15,000 clones, with approximately 84% found just once. Trimming took off 2 bases at V and 8 bases at J, with 15 bases between the two ends. This CDR3 contains 14 residues. Germline V gives CDR1 SGHVS, CDR2 FNYEAQ. The receptor was isolated from a female donor in good health, enrolled as a control in a pregnancy study. Sequencing was performed on CD8+ T cells from peripheral blood mononuclear cells, taken in the second trimester of pregnancy. The rearrangement links TRBV7-6 to TRBJ1-1; no definite D call. Here the CDR3 DNA reads TGTGCCAGCAGCTTAATTTCTGGTGGCAGGGAAGCTTTCTTT. Its protein is CASSLISGGREAFF. The whole variable domain, filled in from reference TRBV7-6 and TRBJ1-1, reads GAGVSQSPRYKVTKRGQDVALRCDPISGHVSLYWYRQALGQGPEFLTYFNYEAQQDKSGLPNDRFSAERPEGSISTLTIQRTEQRDSAMYRCASSLISGGREAFFGQGTRLTVV.